One and the same sample provided the 2 T cell receptor beta chains below, sequenced in a study of identical twins. MiXCR, applied by TCRdb to the 5' RACE reads, yields one record per CDR3 protein. The repertoire holds fewer than 500,000 distinct CDR3 sequences, roughly 26% seen once, with roughly 2.8% in the top ten. This sample also belongs to another study, concerning T cells expressing NK-cell markers.

The sample comprised CD4+ T cells sorted from blood. These TCRs come from a woman between 18 and 30 years old in good health.

J is TRBJ2-7 and V is TRBV7-6, with a weak D call TRBD1 (5 bases). The V and J ends lost 4 bases and 5 bases respectively, with 12 bases between them. This CDR3 is built from 13 residues. CDR1 and CDR2 (germline): SGHVS, FNYEAQ. The CDR3 DNA sequence: TGTGCCAGCAGCTCCCGCCCGACAGACGAGCAGTACTTC. Encoded protein: CASSSRPTDEQYF.

This clonotype was recorded a few times. The CDR3 sequence is CASSLAAGTGSNEQFF. As DNA, the CDR3 is TGTGCCAGCAGCTTGGCGGCCGGGACAGGGTCCAATGAGCAGTTCTTC. The chain joins TRBV5-6 to TRBJ2-1; 9 bases are shared with TRBD1. The V and J ends lost 0 bases and 6 bases, in that order; junction bases with no gene match: 7. In germline, CDR1 is SGHDT, CDR2 YYEEEE. The CDR3 totals 16 residues.